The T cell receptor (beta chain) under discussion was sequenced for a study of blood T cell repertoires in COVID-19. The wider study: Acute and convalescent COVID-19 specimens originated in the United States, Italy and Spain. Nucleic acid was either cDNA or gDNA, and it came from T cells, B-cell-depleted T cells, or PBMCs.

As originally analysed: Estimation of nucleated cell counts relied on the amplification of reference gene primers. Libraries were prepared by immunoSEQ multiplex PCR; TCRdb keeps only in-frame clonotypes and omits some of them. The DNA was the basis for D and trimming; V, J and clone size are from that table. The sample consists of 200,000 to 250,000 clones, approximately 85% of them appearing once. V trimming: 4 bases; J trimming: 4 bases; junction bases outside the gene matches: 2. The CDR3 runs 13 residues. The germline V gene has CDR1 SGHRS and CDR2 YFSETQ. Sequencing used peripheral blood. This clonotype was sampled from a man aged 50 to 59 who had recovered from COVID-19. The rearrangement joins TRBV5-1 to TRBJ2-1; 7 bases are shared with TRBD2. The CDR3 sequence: CASSPGGYNEQFF. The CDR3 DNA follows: TGCGCCAGCAGCCCGGGGGGATACAATGAGCAGTTCTTC.